These 6 T cell receptor beta chains originate from one sample sequenced in a study of OX40 agonist ivuxolimab in advanced cancers. The assay was immunoSEQ multiplex PCR, and TCRdb's table has in-frame clones only and misses some. The sample comprises about 36,000 clones, under 85% of which are singletons, and roughly 13% rests with the top ten. The material was CD4+ or CD8+ T cells sorted from blood, obtained in a trial of the OX40 agonist ivuxolimab. The receptors come from an adult with an advanced solid tumor such as melanoma, head and neck, liver or kidney cancer.

A single count supports this clone. The genes are TRBV19 and TRBJ2-3, with D tentatively TRBD2 (5 bases). This CDR3 is built from 15 residues. CDR1 and CDR2 from the germline V gene are LNHDA and SQIVND (reference sequence). Trimming stripped 4 bases from V and 3 bases from J, with 14 bases between. For the CDR3, the DNA is TGTGCCAGTAGTAATCGCGGAGGTGGTACAGATACGCAGTATTTT. Residues: CASSNRGGGTDTQYF. The whole variable domain, filled in from reference TRBV19 and TRBJ2-3, reads DGGITQSPKYLFRKEGQNVTLSCEQNLNHDAMYWYRQDPGQGLRLIYYSQIVNDFQKGDIAEGYSVSREKKESFPLTVTSAQKNPTAFYLCASSNRGGGTDTQYFGPGTRLTVL.

The rearrangement links TRBV7-8 to TRBJ1-2; 8 bases line up with TRBD1. This CDR3 has 14 residues. Trimming cost V 1 base and J 8 bases; bases outside gene matches: 6. Germline CDR1 SGHVS, CDR2 FQNEAQ. In nucleotides, the CDR3 is TGTGCCAGCAGCTTAGAGGACAGGGTGGGGGGCTACACCTTC. This sequence encodes CASSLEDRVGGYTF.

The chain has TRBV7-6 and TRBJ2-3, with TRBD2 matching over 7 bases. V was clipped by 5 bases and J by 6 bases; unmatched bases: 2. Germline V CDR1 and CDR2: SGHVS, FNYEAQ. This CDR3 is 12 amino acids long. CDR3 DNA: TGTGCCAGCAGCGTGGGGGGGGATACGCAGTATTTT. Protein: CASSVGGDTQYF.

J is TRBJ2-2 and V is TRBV5-6; 7 bases map to TRBD1. Germline CDR1 reads SGHDT; CDR2 reads YYEEEE. V shed 4 bases and J 0 bases; nucleotides not matched to a gene: 6. The CDR3 is 16 residues long. CDR3 protein: CASSTRQGANTGELFF. The CDR3 DNA reads as TGTGCCAGCAGCACCCGACAGGGAGCGAACACCGGGGAGCTGTTTTTT. Variable domain in full (rest from reference TRBV5-6 and TRBJ2-2): DAGVTQSPTHLIKTRGQQVTLRCSPKSGHDTVSWYQQALGQGPQFIFQYYEEEERQRGNFPDRFSGHQFPNYSSELNVNALLLGDSALYLCASSTRQGANTGELFFGEGSRLTVL.

The chain recombines TRBV29-1 with TRBJ1-1; a possible D gene is TRBD1 (6 bases). This CDR3 is built from 13 residues. Germline V gene sequence: CDR1 SQVTM, CDR2 ANQGSEA. V dropped 1 base and J dropped 1 base, with 7 bases sitting between them. CDR3: CSVEGTANTEAFF. Written as DNA, the CDR3 is TGCAGCGTTGAAGGGACAGCGAACACTGAAGCTTTCTTT.

The rearrangement joins TRBV6-1 to TRBJ2-5, with TRBD1 as a possible D gene (7 bases). Germline V gene sequence: CDR1 MNHNS, CDR2 SASEGT. Trimming pared 6 bases from V and 5 bases from J, leaving 16 bases between. The CDR3 covers 14 residues. The DNA for the CDR3 is TGTGCCAGCAGCGAGACAGGGAGGCCCGAGACCCAGTACTTC. This encodes CASSETGRPETQYF.